The 11 T cell receptor beta chains below come from one sample, sequenced in a study of T-cell memory formation after mild COVID-19. TCRdb reprocessed the 5' RACE reads via MiXCR and lists one record per CDR3 protein. The data show about 470,000 distinct CDR3 sequences, 20% to 25% seen once. The source material was PBMCs or a T cell subset sorted from them (not recorded which). These receptors were collected from an adult woman who had mild COVID-19 (a few samples of this study predate the infection). Cell type and time point are not known.

The gene calls are TRBV7-3 and TRBJ2-7; 10 nucleotides align to TRBD2. The CDR3 contains 15 residues. Per germline, CDR1 SGHTA and CDR2 FQGTGA. J gave up 0 bases and V 5 bases, and 4 bases lay outside the gene matches. CDR3 DNA: TGTGCCAGCAGCCCTGGGACTAGCGACTCCTACGAGCAGTACTTC. Translation: CASSPGTSDSYEQYF. The entire variable domain, with the rest obtained from reference TRBV7-3 and TRBJ2-7, is as follows: GAGVSQTPSNKVTEKGKYVELRCDPISGHTALYWYRQSLGQGPEFLIYFQGTGAADDSGLPNDRFFAVRPEGSVSTLKIQRTERGDSAVYLCASSPGTSDSYEQYFGPGTRLTVT.

The genes are TRBV6-6 and TRBJ1-1; 8 positions match TRBD1. CDR1 MNHNY and CDR2 SVGAGI come from the germline V gene (reference sequence). The CDR3 has 16 amino acids. The V segment lost 2 bases and the J segment 1 base; nucleotides outside the gene matches: 6. The CDR3 coding sequence is TGTGCCAGCAGTTACCACGGACAGGGCGGGAACACTGAAGCTTTCTTT. It specifies CASSYHGQGGNTEAFF.

Only a few counts were recorded for this clonotype. The V and J genes are TRBV6-1 and TRBJ1-3, with D hard to call. In germline, CDR1 is MNHNS, CDR2 SASEGT. This CDR3 comprises 14 residues. V was clipped by 1 base and J by 3 bases, with 7 bases between them. This CDR3 is CASSEVAFGNTIYF. The CDR3 DNA reads TGTGCCAGCAGTGAAGTCGCTTTTGGAAACACCATATATTTT.

This clonotype was detected only a few times. The chain uses TRBV27 and TRBJ2-7; a weak D match, TRBD1 (6 bases). Germline loops: CDR1 MNHEY, CDR2 SMNVEV (reference sequence). The CDR3 is 14 residues long. V dropped 4 bases and J dropped 5 bases, with 15 bases sitting between them. Here the CDR3 reads CASSSGQGSHEQYF. The CDR3 bases are TGTGCCAGCAGTTCTGGGCAGGGGTCCCACGAGCAGTACTTC.

This clonotype appeared many times. This chain uses TRBV6-2 or TRBV6-3 with TRBJ2-1, with 8 bases fitting TRBD2. Trimming removed 0 bases from V and 3 bases from J; junction bases left unmatched: 1. CDR1 and CDR2 (germline): MNHEY, SVGEGT. The CDR3 consists of 15 residues. In DNA form, the CDR3 reads TGTGCCAGCAGTTACTCGAGCGGGGGCTACAATGAGCAGTTCTTC. Translation: CASSYSSGGYNEQFF.

This clonotype occurred a few times. The chain is built from TRBV5-1 and TRBJ2-7, with 7 bases matching TRBD1. The V gene end was trimmed by 0 bases and the J gene end by 1 base; junction bases not matched to a gene: 7. The germline gives CDR1 SGHRS, CDR2 YFSETQ. The CDR3 has 16 amino acids. The DNA of the CDR3 is TGCGCCAGCAGCTTGGAGCGGACAGGTTCTTCCTACGAGCAGTACTTC. Protein: CASSLERTGSSYEQYF.

This clonotype was recorded a few times. The rearrangement links TRBV20-1 to TRBJ1-6, with TRBD1 matching over 7 bases. J gave up 7 bases and V 5 bases, and 5 bases lay outside the gene matches. The length of the CDR3 is 13 residues. Germline values: CDR1 DFQATT, CDR2 SNEGSKA (reference sequence). CDR3 DNA sequence: TGCAGTGCTCGGGACAGCCCGAATTCACCCCTCCACTTT. Translating gives CSARDSPNSPLHF.

As concerns this clonotype: Mismatch with germline at one junction end may stem from a read error. The V gene is TRBV7-9, the J gene TRBJ2-5; D is perhaps TRBD2 (5 bases). The CDR3 length is 12 residues. CDR1 is SEHNR, CDR2 FQNEAQ, per germline (reference sequence). CDR3 residues: CASSGGDPPYRF. The CDR3 bases are TGTGCCAGCAGCGGAGGTGATCCACCCTATCGGTTC.

This clonotype was observed many times. The chain carries TRBV7-2 and TRBJ2-3; the D is unclear. The V and J ends lost 0 bases and 4 bases respectively, with 5 bases between them. CDR3 length: 13 residues. Germline CDR1 and CDR2: SGHTA and FQGNSA. For the CDR3, the DNA is TGTGCCAGCAGCTTAGCGAGCGCAGATACGCAGTATTTT. As protein: CASSLASADTQYF.

The chain combines TRBV5-1 with TRBJ2-7; D gene unclear. The CDR3 spans 13 residues. Germline V CDR1 and CDR2: SGHRS, YFSETQ. V dropped 2 bases and J dropped 5 bases, with 11 bases sitting between them. As DNA, the CDR3 is TGCGCCAGCAGCTTAGGACCAAAGCACGAGCAGTACTTC. Protein sequence: CASSLGPKHEQYF.

The table lists this clonotype with a few counts. The CDR3 protein is CASSVGGTRSHEQFF. The CDR3 nucleotides are TGTGCCAGCAGCGTCGGTGGGACCCGGAGTCATGAGCAGTTCTTC. The V call is TRBV9, the J call TRBJ2-1, with D possibly being TRBD1 or TRBD2 (5 bases each). The CDR3 contains 15 residues. CDR1 is SGDLS, CDR2 YYNGEE, per germline. Trimming left V 2 bases short and J 8 bases short, with 17 bases between. The full variable domain, with the rest looked up from reference TRBV9 and TRBJ2-1, is DSGVTQTPKHLITATGQRVTLRCSPRSGDLSVYWYQQSLDQGLQFLIQYYNGEERAKGNILERFSAQQFPDLHSELNLSSLELGDSALYFCASSVGGTRSHEQFFGPGTRLTVL.